A selection of T cell receptor beta chains follows, all from one sample in a study of blood T cell repertoires in COVID-19. TCRdb keeps only in-frame clones here, not all; method: immunoSEQ multiplex PCR. This sample has tens of thousands of clones, with roughly four fifths found just once. The sequencing input was peripheral blood. The receptors come from a human donor in a cohort sampled during active COVID-19. The CDR3 runs from the conserved cysteine through the conserved F or W. The order of the fields is V gene, D gene, clone size, J gene, CDR3 protein, CDR3 DNA. The D gene is left open where the match is weak. Clone size is shown for a subset of rows, as once, few, many or a class of expanded clone.

TRBV11-2,TRBD1,once,TRBJ2-7,CASSLEWTGGNEQYF,TGTGCCAGCAGCTTAGAATGGACAGGGGGAAACGAGCAGTACTTC
TRBV4-1,-,-,TRBJ2-2,CASSQEGTGRAGELFF,TGCGCCAGCAGCCAAGAGGGAACAGGGAGGGCCGGGGAGCTGTTTTTT
TRBV2,-,-,TRBJ2-2,CASSDVSNTGELFF,TGTGCCAGCAGTGATGTCAGTAACACCGGGGAGCTGTTTTTT
TRBV19,TRBD1,-,TRBJ1-5,CASSGSGGLQPQHF,TGTGCCAGTAGTGGGTCAGGGGGTTTACAGCCCCAGCATTTT
TRBV7-9,-,-,TRBJ1-1,CASSLRETNTEAFF,TGTGCCAGCAGCCTCCGGGAGACGAACACTGAAGCTTTCTTT
TRBV7-9,TRBD2,few,TRBJ2-7,CASSPRTSGGQSSYEQYF,TGTGCCAGCAGCCCGCGGACTAGCGGGGGGCAGAGCTCCTACGAGCAGTACTTC
TRBV29-1,-,-,TRBJ2-3,CSVVRVSTDTQYF,TGCAGCGTGGTGCGGGTTTCCACAGATACGCAGTATTTT
TRBV19,-,-,TRBJ2-3,CASSMVRGAGTDTQYF,TGTGCCAGTAGTATGGTTCGGGGGGCCGGAACAGATACGCAGTATTTT
TRBV18,-,-,TRBJ2-7,CASSPKRSGDIEYEQYF,TGTGCCAGCTCACCCAAAAGATCCGGGGATATCGAATACGAGCAGTACTTC
TRBV2,-,-,TRBJ2-7,CASSDRLRFEQYF,TGTGCCAGCTCCGACAGGCTTCGTTTCGAGCAGTACTTC
TRBV6-5,TRBD1,-,TRBJ1-2,CASSTTGGAGYTF,TGTGCCAGCAGTACAACAGGGGGCGCGGGCTACACCTTC
TRBV7-2,-,few,TRBJ2-1,CASSLALEYNEQFF,TGTGCCAGCAGCTTAGCCCTAGAGTACAATGAGCAGTTCTTC
TRBV7-2,TRBD2,-,TRBJ2-1,CASSLRSRGEEQFF,TGTGCCAGCAGCTTACGGTCCCGGGGGGAGGAGCAGTTCTTC
TRBV7-6,TRBD2,-,TRBJ2-3,CASSSGLAGDADTQYF,TGTGCCAGCAGCTCCGGACTAGCGGGGGACGCAGATACGCAGTATTTT
TRBV5-4,TRBD2,-,TRBJ2-7,CASSLATGGARYEQYF,TGTGCCAGCAGCTTGGCCACGGGGGGGGCTAGGTACGAGCAGTACTTC
TRBV27,-,-,TRBJ1-2,CASSLSSGNGVYGYTF,TGTGCCAGCAGTTTATCATCGGGGAATGGGGTCTATGGCTACACCTTC
TRBV4-2,-,-,TRBJ1-2,CASSQDRQGAYTF,TGTGCCAGCAGCCAAGATCGCCAGGGCGCCTACACCTTC
TRBV4-1,TRBD1,-,TRBJ2-7,CASSLYRGSSYEQYF,TGCGCCAGCAGCCTTTACAGGGGGTCGAGCTACGAGCAGTACTTC
TRBV5-1,TRBD2,-,TRBJ2-2,CASSRRDYPNTGELFF,TGCGCCAGCAGCAGACGGGACTATCCGAACACCGGGGAGCTGTTTTTT
TRBV7-3,-,-,TRBJ1-1,CASSLTGGILTGAFF,TGTGCCAGCAGCTTAACCGGGGGGATTCTAACTGGGGCTTTCTTT
TRBV12-3/TRBV12-4,TRBD1,few,TRBJ1-1,CASTRDRATEAFF,TGTGCCAGCACCCGAGACAGGGCCACTGAAGCTTTCTTT
TRBV5-1,TRBD1,-,TRBJ2-1,CASSLGDRGRVDEQFF,TGCGCCAGCAGCTTGGGGGACAGGGGGCGCGTAGATGAGCAGTTCTTC
TRBV2,TRBD1,-,TRBJ2-3,CASSEVGTGITDTQYF,TGTGCCAGCAGTGAAGTTGGGACAGGGATCACAGATACGCAGTATTTT
TRBV18,-,-,TRBJ2-2,CASSLATRNTGELFF,TGTGCCAGCTCACTGGCCACCCGAAACACCGGGGAGCTGTTTTTT
TRBV7-9,-,few,TRBJ1-5,CASSLEHQPQHF,TGTGCCAGCAGCTTAGAGCATCAGCCCCAGCATTTT
TRBV12-5,-,-,TRBJ2-7,CASGFPGGRYEQYF,TGTGCTAGTGGTTTCCCAGGGGGGCGTTACGAGCAGTACTTC
TRBV3-1/TRBV3-2,TRBD2,-,TRBJ2-3,CASSSPRGGDTQYF,TGTGCCAGCAGCAGCCCCCGGGGGGGAGATACGCAGTATTTT
TRBV19,TRBD1,-,TRBJ1-2,CASSSRTGEGYGYTF,TGTGCCAGTAGTTCCCGGACAGGGGAAGGCTATGGCTACACCTTC
TRBV5-1,TRBD1,-,TRBJ2-1,CASSPGTAYNEQFF,TGCGCCAGCAGCCCCGGGACAGCTTACAATGAGCAGTTCTTC
TRBV3-1/TRBV3-2,-,-,TRBJ1-1,CASSLEEGNTEAFF,TGTGCCAGCAGCCTGGAGGAGGGGAACACTGAAGCTTTCTTT
TRBV7-9,TRBD1,-,TRBJ2-1,CASSLGRLTGAFSYNEQFF,TGTGCCAGCAGCTTAGGGAGACTTACAGGGGCCTTCTCCTACAATGAGCAGTTCTTC
TRBV4-1,TRBD2,-,TRBJ2-7,CASSQVRGFYEQYF,TGCGCCAGCAGCCAAGTGCGGGGGTTTTACGAGCAGTACTTC
TRBV7-3,-,-,TRBJ1-1,CASSLNPGITEAFF,TGTGCCAGCAGCTTAAATCCCGGGATAACTGAAGCTTTCTTT
TRBV5-4,-,few,TRBJ2-3,CASSLFVGGETDTQYF,TGTGCCAGCAGCTTGTTCGTCGGGGGAGAAACAGATACGCAGTATTTT
TRBV5-1,-,-,TRBJ1-3,CASSLGQTGNTIYF,TGCGCCAGCAGCTTGGGACAGACTGGAAACACCATATATTTT
TRBV6-5,-,-,TRBJ1-4,CASRAANEKLFF,TGTGCCAGCAGGGCAGCTAATGAAAAACTGTTTTTT
TRBV11-2,-,-,TRBJ1-2,CASSPGRGYTF,TGTGCCAGCAGTCCCGGTCGTGGCTACACCTTC
TRBV19,TRBD1,-,TRBJ2-3,CASRRQGSTDTQYF,TGTGCCAGTAGACGACAGGGAAGCACAGATACGCAGTATTTT
TRBV27,-,-,TRBJ2-2,CASSLTRYTGELFF,TGTGCCAGCAGTTTAACGAGGTATACCGGGGAGCTGTTTTTT
TRBV24-1,-,-,TRBJ1-5,CATSDLDSFSQPQHF,TGTGCCACCAGTGATTTGGACAGCTTTAGCCAGCCCCAGCATTTT
TRBV6-5,TRBD2,-,TRBJ2-5,CASSYSRGGKETQYF,TGTGCCAGCAGTTACTCGCGGGGGGGGAAGGAGACCCAGTACTTC
TRBV2,-,-,TRBJ2-5,CASSMDRMETQYF,TGTGCCAGCAGCATGGACAGAATGGAGACCCAGTACTTC
TRBV3-1/TRBV3-2,-,-,TRBJ1-2,CASSQDPDGYTF,TGTGCCAGCAGCCAAGATCCGGATGGCTACACCTTC
TRBV29-1,-,-,TRBJ2-1,CSVWAGLYNEQFF,TGCAGCGTTTGGGCAGGCCTCTACAATGAGCAGTTCTTC
TRBV7-9,-,-,TRBJ1-2,CASSPSGISRSYGYTF,TGTGCCAGCAGCCCGTCGGGTATCTCCAGATCCTATGGCTACACCTTC
TRBV5-1,-,-,TRBJ2-2,CASSLRQGSTGELFF,TGCGCCAGCAGCTTGCGCCAGGGGTCCACCGGGGAGCTGTTTTTT
TRBV3-1/TRBV3-2,-,-,TRBJ1-2,CASSQAWGRWGYGYTF,TGTGCCAGCAGCCAAGCGTGGGGGCGCTGGGGCTATGGCTACACCTTC
TRBV28,-,-,TRBJ1-2,CASSARQSANYGYTF,TGTGCCAGCAGTGCCCGACAGAGCGCGAACTATGGCTACACCTTC
TRBV7-7,TRBD1,few,TRBJ1-3,CASSEGTGSGNTIYF,TGTGCCAGCAGCGAAGGGACAGGCTCTGGAAACACCATATATTTT
TRBV5-6,TRBD1,-,TRBJ1-2,CASSPGTGSRGYTF,TGTGCCAGCAGCCCGGGGACAGGGTCCCGAGGCTACACCTTC
TRBV21-1,-,-,TRBJ1-4,CASSRAGGNSTNEKLFF,TGTGCCAGCAGCCGGGCGGGGGGCAATTCAACTAATGAAAAACTGTTTTTT
TRBV10-3,-,-,TRBJ1-2,CAISGDSNYGYTF,TGTGCCATCAGTGGAGACAGTAACTATGGCTACACCTTC
TRBV19,-,once,TRBJ2-1,CASSEMPGDNEQFF,TGTGCCAGTAGCGAGATGCCCGGGGACAATGAGCAGTTCTTC
TRBV12-5,TRBD1,once,TRBJ2-1,CASANPEGTVQFF,TGTGCTAGTGCCAATCCCGAGGGGACAGTGCAGTTCTTC
TRBV15,-,-,TRBJ1-2,CATSRALVIINDGYTF,TGTGCCACCAGCAGAGCCCTAGTAATCATTAACGATGGCTACACCTTC
TRBV7-8,TRBD1,-,TRBJ1-1,CASSFNQPGQDEAFF,TGTGCCAGCAGCTTCAACCAGCCGGGACAGGATGAAGCTTTCTTT
TRBV12-3/TRBV12-4,TRBD1,-,TRBJ1-6,CASSLDRGSPLHF,TGTGCCAGCAGTTTGGACAGGGGTTCACCCCTCCACTTT
TRBV9,-,once,TRBJ1-4,CASSAGNPNEKLFF,TGTGCCAGCAGCGCCGGGAACCCTAATGAAAAACTGTTTTTT
TRBV7-2,TRBD1,-,TRBJ1-2,CASSLTGFAGYTF,TGTGCCAGCAGCTTGACAGGGTTTGCTGGCTACACCTTC